Given below is one TCR beta chain in context. Its antigen remains unknown. These data are taken from a study of cytomegalovirus exposure and HLA in healthy donors. Study-wide findings and caveats: Prior analysis indicated that the majority of TCR beta V segments exhibited productivity approximately 90% or approximately 30% of the time. The CMV antigen specificity of three CMV-associated chains was confirmed through in vitro analysis.

This CDR3 is built from 15 residues. The germline V and J ends were trimmed by 1 base and 5 bases, with 15 bases remaining between them. Germline CDR1 MNHNS, CDR2 SASEGT. Primers included in the PCR were 60 Vbeta and 13 Jbeta primers. Some clones are missing from TCRdb's copy, which holds only in-frame ones; the method was immunoSEQ multiplex PCR. The sample consists of 100,000 to 150,000 clones, 72% of them appearing once. The sample comprised PBMCs. The chain couples TRBV6-1 to TRBJ2-7, with a weak D call TRBD1 (5 bases). The receptor's source is a man under 40 in good health and CMV-seronegative. CDR3 in amino acids: CASSEEGRERDEQYF. As DNA, the CDR3 is TGTGCCAGCAGTGAAGAGGGCAGGGAAAGGGACGAGCAGTACTTC.